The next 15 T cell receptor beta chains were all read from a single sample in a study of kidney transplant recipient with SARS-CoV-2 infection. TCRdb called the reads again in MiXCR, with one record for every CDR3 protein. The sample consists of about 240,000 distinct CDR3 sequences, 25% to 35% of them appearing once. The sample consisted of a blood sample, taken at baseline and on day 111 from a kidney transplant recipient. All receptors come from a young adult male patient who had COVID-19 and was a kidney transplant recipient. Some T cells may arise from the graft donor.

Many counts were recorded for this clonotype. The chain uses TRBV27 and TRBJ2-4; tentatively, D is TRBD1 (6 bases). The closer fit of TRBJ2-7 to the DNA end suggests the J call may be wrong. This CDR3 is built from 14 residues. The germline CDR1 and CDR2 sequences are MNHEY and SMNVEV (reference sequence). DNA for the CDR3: TGTGCCAGCAGTTTATTCGGTGACAGGACCGAGCAGTACTTC. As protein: CASSLFGDRTEQYF.

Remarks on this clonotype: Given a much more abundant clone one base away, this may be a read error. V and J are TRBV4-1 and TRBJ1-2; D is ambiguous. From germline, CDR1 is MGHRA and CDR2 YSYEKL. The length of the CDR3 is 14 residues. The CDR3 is CTSSQDSPVYGYTF. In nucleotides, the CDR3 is TGCACCAGCAGCCAAGACTCCCCCGTCTATGGCTACACCTTC.

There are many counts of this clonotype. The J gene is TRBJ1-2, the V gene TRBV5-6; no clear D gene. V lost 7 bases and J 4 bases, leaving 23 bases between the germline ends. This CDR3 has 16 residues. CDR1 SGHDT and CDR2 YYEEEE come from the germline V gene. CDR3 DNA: TGTGCCAGCCCCTTATCCAATAGTCGAAAGACCTATGGCTACACCTTC. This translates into CASPLSNSRKTYGYTF.

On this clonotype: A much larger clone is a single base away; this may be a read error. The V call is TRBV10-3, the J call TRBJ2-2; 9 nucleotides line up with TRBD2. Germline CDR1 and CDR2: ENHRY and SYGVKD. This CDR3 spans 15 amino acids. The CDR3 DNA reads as TGTGCCGTCAGTGATAGCGGGAGTAGGGCCGGGGAGCTGTTTTTT. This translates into CAVSDSGSRAGELFF.

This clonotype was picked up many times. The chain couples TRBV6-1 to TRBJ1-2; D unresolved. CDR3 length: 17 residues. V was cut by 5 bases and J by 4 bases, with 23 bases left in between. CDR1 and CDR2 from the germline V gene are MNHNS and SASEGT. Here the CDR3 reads CASSLSEECRKTYGYTF. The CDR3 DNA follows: TGTGCCAGCAGTCTTTCAGAGGAATGTAGAAAGACCTATGGCTACACCTTC.

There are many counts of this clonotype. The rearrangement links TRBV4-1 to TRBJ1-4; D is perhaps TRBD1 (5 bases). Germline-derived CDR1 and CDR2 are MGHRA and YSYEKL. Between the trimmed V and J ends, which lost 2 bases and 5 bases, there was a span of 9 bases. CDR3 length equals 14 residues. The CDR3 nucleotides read TGCGCCAGCAGCCAAACGAGGGGAAATGAAAAACTGTTTTTT. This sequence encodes CASSQTRGNEKLFF.

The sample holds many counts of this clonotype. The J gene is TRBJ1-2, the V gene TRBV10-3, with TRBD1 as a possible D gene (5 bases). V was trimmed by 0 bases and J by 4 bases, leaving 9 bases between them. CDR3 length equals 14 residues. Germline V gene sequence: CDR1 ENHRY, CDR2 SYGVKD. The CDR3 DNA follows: TGTGCCATCAGTGAGTCGGTCAGGGCCTATGGCTACACCTTC. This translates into CAISESVRAYGYTF.

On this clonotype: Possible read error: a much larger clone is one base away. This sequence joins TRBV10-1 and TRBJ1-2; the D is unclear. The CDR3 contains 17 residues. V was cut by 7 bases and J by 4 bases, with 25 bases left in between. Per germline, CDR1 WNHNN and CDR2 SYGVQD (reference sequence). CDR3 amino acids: CASNWKRRSRKTYGYTF. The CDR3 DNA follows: TGCGCCAGCAATTGGAAACGAAGATCGCGAAAGACCTATGGCTACACCTTC.

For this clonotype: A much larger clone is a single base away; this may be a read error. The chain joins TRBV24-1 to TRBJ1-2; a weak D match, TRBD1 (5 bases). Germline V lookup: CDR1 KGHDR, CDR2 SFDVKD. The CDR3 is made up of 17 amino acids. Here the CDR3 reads CATSLQVSTRKTYGCTF. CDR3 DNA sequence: TGTGCCACCAGTTTACAGGTTAGTACCAGAAAGACCTATGGCTGCACCTTC.

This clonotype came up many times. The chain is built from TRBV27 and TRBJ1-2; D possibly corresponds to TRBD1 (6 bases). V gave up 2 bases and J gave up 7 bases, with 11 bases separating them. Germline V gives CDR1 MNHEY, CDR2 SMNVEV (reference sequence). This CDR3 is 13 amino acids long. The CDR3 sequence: CASSLRTAGGYTF. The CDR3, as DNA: TGTGCCAGCAGTTTACGGACAGCTGGTGGCTACACCTTC.

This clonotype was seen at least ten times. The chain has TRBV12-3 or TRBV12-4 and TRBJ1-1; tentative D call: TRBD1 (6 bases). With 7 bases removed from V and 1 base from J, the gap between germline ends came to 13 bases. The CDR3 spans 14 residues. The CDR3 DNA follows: TGTGCCAGCACCGAGGGGGGTTGGAACACTGAAGCTTTCTTT. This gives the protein CASTEGGWNTEAFF.

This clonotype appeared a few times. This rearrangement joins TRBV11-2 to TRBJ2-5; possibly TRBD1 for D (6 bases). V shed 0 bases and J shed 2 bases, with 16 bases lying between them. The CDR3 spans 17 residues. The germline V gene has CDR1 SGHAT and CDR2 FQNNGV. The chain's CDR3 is CASSLDLRGVGQETQYF. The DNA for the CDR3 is TGTGCCAGCAGCTTAGATCTCAGGGGAGTGGGACAAGAGACCCAGTACTTC. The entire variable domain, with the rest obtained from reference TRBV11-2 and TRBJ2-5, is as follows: EAGVAQSPRYKIIEKRQSVAFWCNPISGHATLYWYQQILGQGPKLLIQFQNNGVVDDSQLPKDRFSAERLKGVDSTLKIQPAKLEDSAVYLCASSLDLRGVGQETQYFGPGTRLLVL.

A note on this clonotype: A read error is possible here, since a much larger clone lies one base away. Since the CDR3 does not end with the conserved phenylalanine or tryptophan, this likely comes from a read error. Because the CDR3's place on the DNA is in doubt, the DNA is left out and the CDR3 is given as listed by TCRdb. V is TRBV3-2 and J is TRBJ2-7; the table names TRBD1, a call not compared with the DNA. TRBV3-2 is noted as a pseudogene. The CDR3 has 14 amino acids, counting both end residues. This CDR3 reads CASSQVDRGYEQYS.

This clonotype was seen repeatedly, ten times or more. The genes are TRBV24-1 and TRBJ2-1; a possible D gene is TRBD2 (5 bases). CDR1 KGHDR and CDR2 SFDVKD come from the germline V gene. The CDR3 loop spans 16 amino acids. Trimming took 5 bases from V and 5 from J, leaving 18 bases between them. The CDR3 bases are TGTGCCACCAGTGTCACCCCCGGGGAGCGCCACAATGAGCAGTTCTTC. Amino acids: CATSVTPGERHNEQFF.

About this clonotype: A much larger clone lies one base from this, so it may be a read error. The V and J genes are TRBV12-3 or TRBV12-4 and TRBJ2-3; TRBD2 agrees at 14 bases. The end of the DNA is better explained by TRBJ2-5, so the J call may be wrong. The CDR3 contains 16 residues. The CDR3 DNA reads TGTACCAGCAGATGGACTAGCGGGAGGCATCCTGAGACCCAGTACTTC. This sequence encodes CTSRWTSGRHPETQYF.